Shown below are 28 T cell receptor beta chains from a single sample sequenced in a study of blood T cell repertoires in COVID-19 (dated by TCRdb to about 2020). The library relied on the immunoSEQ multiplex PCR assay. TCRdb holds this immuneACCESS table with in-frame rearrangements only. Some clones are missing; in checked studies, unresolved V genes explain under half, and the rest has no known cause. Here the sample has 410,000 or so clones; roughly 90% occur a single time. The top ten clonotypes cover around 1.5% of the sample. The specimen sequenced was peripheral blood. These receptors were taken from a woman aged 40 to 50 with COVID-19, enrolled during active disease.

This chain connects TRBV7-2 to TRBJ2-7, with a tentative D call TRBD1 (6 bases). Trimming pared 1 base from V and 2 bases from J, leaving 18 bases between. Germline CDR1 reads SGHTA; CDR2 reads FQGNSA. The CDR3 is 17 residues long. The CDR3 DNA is TGTGCCAGCAGCTTAGTGGTGTCGAGGACAGCAACCTACGAGCAGTACTTC. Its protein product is CASSLVVSRTATYEQYF.

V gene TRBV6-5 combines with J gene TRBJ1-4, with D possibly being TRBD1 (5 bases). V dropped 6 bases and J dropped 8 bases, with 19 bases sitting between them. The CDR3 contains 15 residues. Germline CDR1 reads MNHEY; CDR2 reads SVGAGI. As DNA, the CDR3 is TGTGCCAGCAGGACGGACCTATTTAAGGGGGAAAAACTGTTTTTT. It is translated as CASRTDLFKGEKLFF.

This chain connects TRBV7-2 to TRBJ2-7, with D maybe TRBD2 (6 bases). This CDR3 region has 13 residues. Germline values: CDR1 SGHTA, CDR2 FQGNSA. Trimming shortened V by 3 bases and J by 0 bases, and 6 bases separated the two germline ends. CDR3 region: CASSFGGSYEQYF. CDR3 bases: TGTGCCAGCAGCTTCGGGGGCTCCTACGAGCAGTACTTC.

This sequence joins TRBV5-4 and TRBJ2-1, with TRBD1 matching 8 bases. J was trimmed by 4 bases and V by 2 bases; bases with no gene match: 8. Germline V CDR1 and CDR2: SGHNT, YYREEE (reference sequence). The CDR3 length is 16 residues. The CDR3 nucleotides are TGTGCCAGCAGCTTAGAACCCCAGGGGGCATACAATGAGCAGTTCTTC. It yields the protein CASSLEPQGAYNEQFF. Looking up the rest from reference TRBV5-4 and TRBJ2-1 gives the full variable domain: ETGVTQSPTHLIKTRGQQVTLRCSSQSGHNTVSWYQQALGQGPQFIFQYYREEENGRGNFPPRFSGLQFPNYSSELNVNALELDDSALYLCASSLEPQGAYNEQFFGPGTRLTVL.

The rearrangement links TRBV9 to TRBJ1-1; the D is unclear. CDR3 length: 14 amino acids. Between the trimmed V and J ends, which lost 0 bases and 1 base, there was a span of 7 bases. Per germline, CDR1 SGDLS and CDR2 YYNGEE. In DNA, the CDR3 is TGTGCCAGCAGCGTAGGCAGTGCGAACACTGAAGCTTTCTTT. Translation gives CASSVGSANTEAFF.

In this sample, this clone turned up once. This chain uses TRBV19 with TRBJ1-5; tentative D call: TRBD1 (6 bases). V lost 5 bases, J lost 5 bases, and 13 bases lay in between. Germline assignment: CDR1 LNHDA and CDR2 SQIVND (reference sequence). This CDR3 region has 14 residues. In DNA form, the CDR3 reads TGTGCCAGTAGTGTCCGGGACACCGATCAGCCCCAGCATTTT. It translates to CASSVRDTDQPQHF.

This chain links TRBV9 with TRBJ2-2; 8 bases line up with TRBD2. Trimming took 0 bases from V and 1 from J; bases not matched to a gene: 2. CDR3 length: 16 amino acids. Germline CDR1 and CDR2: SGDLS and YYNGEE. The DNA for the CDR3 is TGTGCCAGCAGCGTAGTTACTAGCGGGAACACCGGGGAGCTGTTTTTT. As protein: CASSVVTSGNTGELFF.

The DNA of the CDR3 is TGTGCCAGCAGTTCGGCCGGGACAGGGTGGCAGCCCCAGCATTTT. It encodes CASSSAGTGWQPQHF. This chain uses TRBV28 with TRBJ1-5; 9 nucleotides line up with TRBD1. This CDR3 comprises 15 residues. The J segment lost 7 bases and the V segment lost 4 bases, leaving 8 bases of the junction unmatched. Germline-derived CDR1 and CDR2 are MDHEN and SYDVKM.

For the CDR3, the DNA is TGTGCCAGCAGTGGGGACAGGAAAGCCTATGGCTACACCTTC. Its translation is CASSGDRKAYGYTF. V gene TRBV2 combines with J gene TRBJ1-2; 8 nucleotides agree with TRBD1. This CDR3 has 14 residues. Germline V CDR1 and CDR2: SNHLY, FYNNEI. The V segment lost 4 bases and the J segment 4 bases; nucleotides outside the gene matches: 5.

In nucleotides, the CDR3 is TGCGCCAGCAGCAAAGAGGCAGGGTCCTACAATGAGCAGTTCTTC. Protein product: CASSKEAGSYNEQFF. This chain links TRBV5-1 with TRBJ2-1; D perhaps matches TRBD1 (5 bases). V dropped 4 bases and J dropped 1 base, with 12 bases sitting between them. Looked up from germline, CDR1 is SGHRS and CDR2 is YFSETQ. This CDR3 contains 15 residues.

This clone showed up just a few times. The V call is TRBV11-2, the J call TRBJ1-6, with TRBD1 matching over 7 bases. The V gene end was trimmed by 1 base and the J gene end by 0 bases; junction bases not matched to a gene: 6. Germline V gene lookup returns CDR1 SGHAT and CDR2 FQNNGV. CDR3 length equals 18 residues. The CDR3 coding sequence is TGTGCCAGCAGCTTAGTAGGGGGCCTGAGCTCCTATAATTCACCCCTCCACTTT. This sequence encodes CASSLVGGLSSYNSPLHF.

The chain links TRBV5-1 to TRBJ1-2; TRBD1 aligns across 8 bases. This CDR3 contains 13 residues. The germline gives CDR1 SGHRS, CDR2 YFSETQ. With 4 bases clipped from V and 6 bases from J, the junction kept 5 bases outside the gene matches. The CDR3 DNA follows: TGCGCCAGCAGCGTTCAGGGGGCGGATGGCTACACCTTC. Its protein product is CASSVQGADGYTF.

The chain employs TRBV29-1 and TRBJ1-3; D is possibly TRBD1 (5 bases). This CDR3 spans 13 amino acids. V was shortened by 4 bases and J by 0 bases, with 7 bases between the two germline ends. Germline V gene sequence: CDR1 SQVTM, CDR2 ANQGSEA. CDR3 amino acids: CSVGGVSGNTIYF. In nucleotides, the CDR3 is TGCAGCGTTGGGGGGGTCTCTGGAAACACCATATATTTT. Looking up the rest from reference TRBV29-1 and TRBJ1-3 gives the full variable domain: SAVISQKPSRDICQRGTSLTIQCQVDSQVTMMFWYRQQPGQSLTLIATANQGSEATYESGFVIDKFPISRPNLTFSTLTVSNMSPEDSSIYLCSVGGVSGNTIYFGEGSWLTVV.

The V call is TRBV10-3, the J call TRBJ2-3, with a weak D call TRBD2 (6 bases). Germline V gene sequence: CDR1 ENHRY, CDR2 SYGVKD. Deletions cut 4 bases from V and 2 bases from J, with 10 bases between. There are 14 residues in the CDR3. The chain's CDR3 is CAISAGRDTDTQYF. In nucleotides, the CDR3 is TGTGCCATCAGTGCGGGGCGGGACACAGATACGCAGTATTTT.

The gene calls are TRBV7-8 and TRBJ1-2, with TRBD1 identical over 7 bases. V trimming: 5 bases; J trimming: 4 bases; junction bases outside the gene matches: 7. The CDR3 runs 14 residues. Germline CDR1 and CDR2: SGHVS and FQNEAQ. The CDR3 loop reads CASSQMTGPYGYTF. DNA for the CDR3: TGTGCCAGCAGCCAAATGACAGGGCCCTATGGCTACACCTTC. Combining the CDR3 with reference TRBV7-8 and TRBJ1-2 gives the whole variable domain GAGVSQSPRYKVAKRGQDVALRCDPISGHVSLFWYQQALGQGPEFLTYFQNEAQLDKSGLPSDRFFAERPEGSVSTLKIQRTQQEDSAVYLCASSQMTGPYGYTFGSGTRLTVV.

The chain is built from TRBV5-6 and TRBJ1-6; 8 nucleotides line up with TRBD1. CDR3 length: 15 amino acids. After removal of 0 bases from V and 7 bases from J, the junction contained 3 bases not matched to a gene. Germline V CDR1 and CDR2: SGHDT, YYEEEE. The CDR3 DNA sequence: TGTGCCAGCAGCTTGGGGACAGGGTGGAATTCACCCCTCCACTTT. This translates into CASSLGTGWNSPLHF. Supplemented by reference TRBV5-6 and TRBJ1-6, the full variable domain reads DAGVTQSPTHLIKTRGQQVTLRCSPKSGHDTVSWYQQALGQGPQFIFQYYEEEERQRGNFPDRFSGHQFPNYSSELNVNALLLGDSALYLCASSLGTGWNSPLHFGNGTRLTVT.

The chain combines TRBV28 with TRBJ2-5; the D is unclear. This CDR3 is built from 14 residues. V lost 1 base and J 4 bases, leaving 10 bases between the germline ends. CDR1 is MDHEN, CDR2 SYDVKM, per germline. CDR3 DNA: TGTGCCAGCAGTTTATTCGGCGGAGCAGAGACCCAGTACTTC. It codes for CASSLFGGAETQYF.

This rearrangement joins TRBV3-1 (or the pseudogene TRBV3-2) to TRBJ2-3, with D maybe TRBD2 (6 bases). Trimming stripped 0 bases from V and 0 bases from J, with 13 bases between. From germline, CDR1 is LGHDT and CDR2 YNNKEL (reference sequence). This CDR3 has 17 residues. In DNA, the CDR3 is TGTGCCAGCAGCCAAGATTTCGGGGGACTTAGCACAGATACGCAGTATTTT. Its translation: CASSQDFGGLSTDTQYF.

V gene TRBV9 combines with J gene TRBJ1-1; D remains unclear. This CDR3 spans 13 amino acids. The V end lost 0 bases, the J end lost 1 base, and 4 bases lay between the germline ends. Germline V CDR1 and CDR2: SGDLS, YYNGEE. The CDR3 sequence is CASSVARNTEAFF. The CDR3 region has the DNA TGTGCCAGCAGCGTAGCCAGGAACACTGAAGCTTTCTTT.

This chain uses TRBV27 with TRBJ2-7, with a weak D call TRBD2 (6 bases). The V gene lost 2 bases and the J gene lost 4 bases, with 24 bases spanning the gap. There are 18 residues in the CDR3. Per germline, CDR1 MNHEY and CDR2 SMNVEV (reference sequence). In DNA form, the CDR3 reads TGTGCCAGCAGTTTAAGAGCTTATAGCGGCGACGTTTTTTACGAGCAGTACTTC. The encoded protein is CASSLRAYSGDVFYEQYF.

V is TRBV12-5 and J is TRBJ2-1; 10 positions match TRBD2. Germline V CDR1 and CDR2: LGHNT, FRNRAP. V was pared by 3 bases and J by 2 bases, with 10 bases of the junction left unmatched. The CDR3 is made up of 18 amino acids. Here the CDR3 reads CASGFKGAGGLTYNEQFF. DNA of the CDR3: TGTGCTAGTGGTTTTAAGGGAGCGGGGGGGCTAACCTACAATGAGCAGTTCTTC. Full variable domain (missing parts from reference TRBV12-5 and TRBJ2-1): DARVTQTPRHKVTEMGQEVTMRCQPILGHNTVFWYRQTMMQGLELLAYFRNRAPLDDSGMPKDRFSAEMPDATLATLKIQPSEPRDSAVYFCASGFKGAGGLTYNEQFFGPGTRLTVL.

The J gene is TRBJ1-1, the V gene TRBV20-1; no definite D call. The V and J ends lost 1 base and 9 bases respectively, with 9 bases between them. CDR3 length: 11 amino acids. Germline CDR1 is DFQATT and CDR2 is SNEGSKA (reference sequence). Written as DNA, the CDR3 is TGCAGTGCTAGAGGGGCGGGGAAAGCTTTCTTT. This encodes CSARGAGKAFF.

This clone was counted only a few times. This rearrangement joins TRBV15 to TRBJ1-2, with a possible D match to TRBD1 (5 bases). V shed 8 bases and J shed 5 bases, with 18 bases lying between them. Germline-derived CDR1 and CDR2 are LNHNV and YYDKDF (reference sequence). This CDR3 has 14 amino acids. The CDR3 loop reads CATGLSRGLYGYTF. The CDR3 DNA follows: TGTGCCACCGGACTTTCGAGGGGACTATATGGCTACACCTTC.

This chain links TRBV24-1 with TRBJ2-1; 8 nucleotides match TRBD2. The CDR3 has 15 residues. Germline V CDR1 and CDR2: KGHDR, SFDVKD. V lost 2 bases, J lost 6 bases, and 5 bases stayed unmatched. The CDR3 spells CATSDSTAGVNEQFF. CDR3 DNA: TGTGCCACCAGTGATTCTACAGCGGGAGTCAATGAGCAGTTCTTC.

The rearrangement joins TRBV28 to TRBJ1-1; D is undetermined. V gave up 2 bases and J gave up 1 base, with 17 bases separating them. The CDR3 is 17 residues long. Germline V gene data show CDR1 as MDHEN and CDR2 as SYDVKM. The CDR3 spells CASSLNFRLSGNTEAFF. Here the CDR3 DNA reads TGTGCCAGCAGTTTAAATTTTCGACTCTCGGGGAACACTGAAGCTTTCTTT. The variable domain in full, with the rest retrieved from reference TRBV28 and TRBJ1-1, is DVKVTQSSRYLVKRTGEKVFLECVQDMDHENMFWYRQDPGLGLRLIYFSYDVKMKEKGDIPEGYSVSREKKERFSLILESASTNQTSMYLCASSLNFRLSGNTEAFFGQGTRLTVV.

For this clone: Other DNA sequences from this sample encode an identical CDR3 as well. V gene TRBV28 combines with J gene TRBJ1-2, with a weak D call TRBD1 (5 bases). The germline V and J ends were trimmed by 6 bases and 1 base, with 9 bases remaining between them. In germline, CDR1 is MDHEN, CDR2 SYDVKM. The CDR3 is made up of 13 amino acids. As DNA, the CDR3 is TGTGCCAGCAGCTCGACAGTTAACTATGGCTACACCTTC. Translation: CASSSTVNYGYTF.

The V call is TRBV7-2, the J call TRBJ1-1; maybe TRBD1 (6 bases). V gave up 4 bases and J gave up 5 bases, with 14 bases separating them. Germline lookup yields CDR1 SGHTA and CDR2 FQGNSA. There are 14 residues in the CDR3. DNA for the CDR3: TGTGCCAGCAGCTCGCCCCACAGGGCGACTGAAGCTTTCTTT. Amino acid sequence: CASSSPHRATEAFF.

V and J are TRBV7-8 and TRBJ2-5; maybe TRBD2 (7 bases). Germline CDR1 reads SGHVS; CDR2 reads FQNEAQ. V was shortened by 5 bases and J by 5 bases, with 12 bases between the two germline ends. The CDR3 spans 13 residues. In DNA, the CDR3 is TGTGCCAGCAGCCGGGGGAGGGGGGAGACCCAGTACTTC. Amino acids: CASSRGRGETQYF.